The T cell receptor (beta chain) under discussion was sequenced for a study of CD8 T cells in Susac syndrome. V was clipped by 0 bases and J by 2 bases, with 8 bases between them. The CDR3 loop spans 15 amino acids. From germline, CDR1 is MNHEY and CDR2 SVGAGI. RNA, at about 0.45 to 1 ug, was reverse transcribed with random hexamers. TCRdb recomputed calls from the immunoSEQ multiplex PCR reads with MiXCR, one row per CDR3 protein. Of 95,000 to 150,000 distinct CDR3 sequences listed, 95% to 96% are singletons. The source material was CD4+ T cells from PBMCs. The V and J genes are TRBV6-5 and TRBJ1-5; a weak D match, TRBD1 (5 bases). The TCR comes from a human donor with Susac syndrome. The CDR3 nucleotides read TGTGCCAGCAGTTACTCCCAGGGAGGCAATCAGCCCCAGCATTTT. This gives the protein CASSYSQGGNQPQHF.